These 8 T cell receptor beta chains were sequenced from one sample in a study of low-dose radiotherapy and immunotherapy resistance in tumors. Priming of first-strand cDNA relied on TRAV- and TRBV-specific primers (covering alpha and beta chains). Both a constant-region primer and a V-primer adapter served to amplify TCRs across 15 to 20 PCR cycles. TCRdb passed the reads through MiXCR, listing each CDR3 protein once. Of 50,000 or so distinct CDR3 sequences listed, 23% are singletons. Time point specified: after trial treatment. The treatment: LDRT plus nivolumab, ipilimumab, low-dose cyclophosphamide and aspirin (RACIN trial). Here the sequenced sample was PBMCs, taken after low-dose radiotherapy plus immunotherapy. The receptors shown here come from a male donor with prostate cancer.

Ten or more counts support this clonotype. This sequence joins TRBV14 and TRBJ2-7; D possibly uses TRBD1 or TRBD2 (5 bases each). The CDR3 extends over 16 amino acids. The V end lost 4 bases, the J end lost 7 bases, and 23 bases lay between the germline ends. CDR1 and CDR2 from the germline V gene are SGHDN and FVKESK. The CDR3 coding sequence is TGTGCCAGCAGCCCCCAGGCCCAGGTGGGGGTCGGGGAGCAGTACTTC. Protein: CASSPQAQVGVGEQYF.

This clonotype was seen many times. The chain combines TRBV29-1 with TRBJ2-7, with 7 bases matching TRBD1. This CDR3 has 14 residues. After removal of 6 bases from V and 2 bases from J, the junction contained 10 bases not matched to a gene. CDR1 and CDR2 (germline): SQVTM, ANQGSEA. CDR3 sequence (DNA): TGCAGCGTAACCGACAGGGTGGGGCCCTACGAGCAGTACTTC. It encodes CSVTDRVGPYEQYF.

This clonotype was counted many times. CDR3: CSARGDRGQETQYF. The CDR3, as DNA: TGCAGTGCTAGAGGGGACAGGGGGCAAGAGACCCAGTACTTC. The genes are TRBV20-1 and TRBJ2-5; TRBD1 agrees at 11 bases. V was clipped by 1 base and J by 2 bases; unmatched bases: 0. The CDR3 loop spans 14 amino acids. Germline V gene data show CDR1 as DFQATT and CDR2 as SNEGSKA (reference sequence).

This clonotype showed up many times. The rearrangement joins TRBV18 to TRBJ1-1, with 7 positions matching TRBD1. This CDR3 has 13 residues. The germline gives CDR1 KGHSH, CDR2 LQKENI. V shed 3 bases, J shed 4 bases, and the junction held 2 bases outside the gene matches. In DNA, the CDR3 is TGTGCCAGCTCACCGCAGGGGGTCACTGAAGCTTTCTTT. Translated, it gives CASSPQGVTEAFF.

This clonotype was observed a handful of times. A far larger clone is off by one base, so a read error is likely. The chain uses TRBV7-8 and TRBJ2-7, with 11 bases aligning to TRBD2. The ends lost 1 base at V and 7 bases at J; junction bases unmatched: 6. CDR1 and CDR2 from the germline V gene are SGHVS and FQNEAQ. This CDR3 region has 15 residues. The CDR3 spells CASSLDTSGGNEQYF. CDR3 DNA sequence: TGTGCCAGCAGCTTAGACACTAGCGGGGGCAATGAGCAGTACTTC.

Many counts were recorded for this clonotype. The genes are TRBV9 and TRBJ2-6; maybe TRBD1 (5 bases). V was shortened by 4 bases and J by 0 bases, with 14 bases between the two germline ends. Germline lookup yields CDR1 SGDLS and CDR2 YYNGEE. This CDR3 has 17 residues. CDR3 coding DNA: TGTGCCAGCAGCTCAAATTGGGGCTTCTCTGGGGCCAACGTCCTGACTTTC. It yields the protein CASSSNWGFSGANVLTF.

There are many counts of this clonotype. This chain joins TRBV30 and TRBJ2-3, with a tentative D call TRBD1 (6 bases). Germline V lookup: CDR1 GTSNPN, CDR2 SVGIG (reference sequence). The CDR3 runs 15 residues. The germline V and J ends were trimmed by 3 bases and 4 bases, with 17 bases remaining between them. This chain's CDR3 is CAWRRVGGRPDTQYF. The CDR3 nucleotides read TGTGCCTGGAGGAGGGTAGGGGGACGGCCAGATACGCAGTATTTT. Full variable domain (remainder filled in from reference TRBV30 and TRBJ2-3): SQTIHQWPATLVQPVGSPLSLECTVEGTSNPNLYWYRQAAGRGLQLLFYSVGIGQISSEVPQNLSASRPQDRQFILSSKKLLLSDSGFYLCAWRRVGGRPDTQYFGPGTRLTVL.

Many counts were recorded for this clonotype. J is TRBJ2-5 and V is TRBV5-6; D gene uncertain. CDR1 and CDR2 (germline): SGHDT, YYEEEE. Trimming took off 2 bases at V and 5 bases at J, with 10 bases between the two ends. The CDR3 is 13 residues long. CDR3 loop: CASSFRQAETQYF. The CDR3 DNA sequence: TGTGCCAGCAGCTTCCGTCAAGCGGAGACCCAGTACTTC.